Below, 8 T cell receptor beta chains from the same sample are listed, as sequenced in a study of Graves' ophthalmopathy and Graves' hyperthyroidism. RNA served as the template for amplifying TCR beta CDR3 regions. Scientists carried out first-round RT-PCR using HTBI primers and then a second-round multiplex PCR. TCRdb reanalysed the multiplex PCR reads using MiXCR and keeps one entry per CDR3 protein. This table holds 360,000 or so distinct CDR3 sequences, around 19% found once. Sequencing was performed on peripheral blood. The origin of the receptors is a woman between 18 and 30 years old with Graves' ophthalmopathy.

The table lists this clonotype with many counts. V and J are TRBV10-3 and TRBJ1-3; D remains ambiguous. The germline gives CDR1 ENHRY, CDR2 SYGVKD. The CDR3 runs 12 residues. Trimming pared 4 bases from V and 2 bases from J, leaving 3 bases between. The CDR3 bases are TGTGCCATCAGTGGACCTGGAAACACCATATATTTT. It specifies CAISGPGNTIYF.

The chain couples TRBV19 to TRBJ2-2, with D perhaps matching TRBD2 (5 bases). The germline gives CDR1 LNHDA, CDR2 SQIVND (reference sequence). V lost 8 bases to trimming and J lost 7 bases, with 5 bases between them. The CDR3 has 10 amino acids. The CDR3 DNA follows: TGTGCCAGTGGGAGCGGGGAGCTGTTTTTT. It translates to CASGSGELFF.

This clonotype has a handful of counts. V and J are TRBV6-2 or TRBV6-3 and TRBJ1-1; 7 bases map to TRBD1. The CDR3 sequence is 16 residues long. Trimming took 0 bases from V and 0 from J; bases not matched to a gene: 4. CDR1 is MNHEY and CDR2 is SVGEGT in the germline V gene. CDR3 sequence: CASSYSTGWMNTEAFF. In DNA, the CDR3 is TGTGCCAGCAGTTACTCGACAGGGTGGATGAACACTGAAGCTTTCTTT.

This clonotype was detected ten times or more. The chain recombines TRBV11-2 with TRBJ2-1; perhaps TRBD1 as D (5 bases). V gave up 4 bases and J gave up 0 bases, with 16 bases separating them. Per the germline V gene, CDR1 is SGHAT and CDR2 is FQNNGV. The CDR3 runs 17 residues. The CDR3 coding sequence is TGTGCCAGCAGCTCGGATCTCAGGGATAGCTCCTACAATGAGCAGTTCTTC. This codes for CASSSDLRDSSYNEQFF. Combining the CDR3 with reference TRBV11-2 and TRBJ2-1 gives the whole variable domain EAGVAQSPRYKIIEKRQSVAFWCNPISGHATLYWYQQILGQGPKLLIQFQNNGVVDDSQLPKDRFSAERLKGVDSTLKIQPAKLEDSAVYLCASSSDLRDSSYNEQFFGPGTRLTVL.

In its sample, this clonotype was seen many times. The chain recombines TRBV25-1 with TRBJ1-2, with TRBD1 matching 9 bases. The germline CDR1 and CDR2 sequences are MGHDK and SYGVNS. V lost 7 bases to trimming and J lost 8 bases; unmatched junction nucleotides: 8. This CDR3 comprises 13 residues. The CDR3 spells CASTPGQGRGYTF. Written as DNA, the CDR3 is TGTGCCAGCACACCCGGACAGGGGAGGGGCTACACCTTC.

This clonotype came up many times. The CDR3 coding sequence is TGTGCCAGCAGCCAAGCGGGACTAATGGCCGGGGAGCTGTTTTTT. Translating gives CASSQAGLMAGELFF. This chain connects TRBV4-2 to TRBJ2-2, with 7 bases lining up with TRBD2. The CDR3 is 15 amino acids. V shed 1 base and J 6 bases; nucleotides not matched to a gene: 5. From germline, CDR1 is LGHNA and CDR2 YNFKEQ.

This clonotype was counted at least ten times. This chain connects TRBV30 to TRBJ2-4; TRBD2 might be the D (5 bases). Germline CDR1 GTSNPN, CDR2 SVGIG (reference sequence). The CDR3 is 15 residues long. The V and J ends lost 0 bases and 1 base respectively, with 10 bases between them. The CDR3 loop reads CAWSVGRVAKNIQYF. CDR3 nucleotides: TGTGCCTGGAGTGTGGGGAGAGTGGCCAAAAACATTCAGTACTTC.

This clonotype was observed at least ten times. CDR3 sequence (DNA): TGTGCCAGCGGCCGGGGCAGGGAAGGCCAGCCCCAGCATTTT. This gives the protein CASGRGREGQPQHF. J is TRBJ1-5 and V is TRBV28; D is possibly TRBD1 (5 bases). Germline V gene sequence: CDR1 MDHEN, CDR2 SYDVKM. CDR3 size: 14 residues. Trimming took 8 bases from V and 7 from J, leaving 18 bases between them.